The rows below give T cell receptor beta chains drawn from one sample of a study of cytotoxic CD8 clonotypes in ibrutinib-treated CLL. The data were produced by immunoSEQ multiplex PCR, yet TCRdb's version contains in-frame clones alone and is incomplete. Of about 63,000 clones in the sample, less than 75% were seen once. Source: PBMCs, taken after 12 months of ibrutinib treatment. All receptors come from a human donor with chronic lymphocytic leukemia. Each CDR3 is given with its conserved first and last residue. Fields, in order: D gene, clone size, J gene, V gene, CDR3 DNA, CDR3 protein. A D gene is named only where the DNA matches it firmly. Some rows have no size entry. The others give once, few or many, or a class for an expanded clone.

>TRBD1|NA|TRBJ1-2|TRBV28
TGTGCCAGCAGTCCACTTCGGACAGGGAGGGATGGCTACACCTTC
CASSPLRTGRDGYTF
>TRBD2|few|TRBJ2-7|TRBV18
TGTGCCAGCTCCCAAACTAGCGGCGAGCAGTACTTC
CASSQTSGEQYF
>TRBD2|few|TRBJ2-2|TRBV29-1
TGCAGCGTTCGAGGGCTTGGACTAGCGAGAAACACCGGGGAGCTGTTTTTT
CSVRGLGLARNTGELFF
>NA|once|TRBJ1-4|TRBV28
TGTGCCAGCAGTTCCGGGGCGAGGGGGTGGAATGAAAAACTGTTTTTT
CASSSGARGWNEKLFF
>NA|NA|TRBJ2-1|TRBV15
TGTGCCACCAGCAGAGTCCCGGGGGTCTCCTACAATGAGCAGTTCTTC
CATSRVPGVSYNEQFF
>TRBD2|few|TRBJ2-1|TRBV29-1
TGCAGCTCCACCGGGGGGAGGGTACTCAATGAGCAGTTCTTC
CSSTGGRVLNEQFF
>NA|NA|TRBJ2-1|TRBV5-5
TGTGCCAGCAGCCCCGGGACCATCTGGGATGAGCAGTTCTTC
CASSPGTIWDEQFF
>NA|NA|TRBJ1-1|TRBV7-2
TGTGCCAGCAGCCTCAGGGGTTTTTTCACTGAAGCTTTCTTT
CASSLRGFFTEAFF
>TRBD1|many|TRBJ1-2|TRBV7-9
TGTGCCAGCAGCTTACGCGACAGGGCCAATCCTGGCTACACCTTC
CASSLRDRANPGYTF
>NA|many|TRBJ1-6|TRBV1
TGCACCAGCAGCCAACGGAGGTGCTTATGGGATTCACCCCTCCACTTT
CTSSQRRCLWDSPLHF
>NA|many|TRBJ2-7|TRBV7-9
TGTGCCAGCAGCCTTACTGCAGGGCTGAGCTCCTACGAGCAGTACTTC
CASSLTAGLSSYEQYF
>NA|many|TRBJ2-3|TRBV28
TGTGCCAGCATAGGGCCCTACCAATATACGCAGTATTTT
CASIGPYQYTQYF
>NA|NA|TRBJ2-2|TRBV9
TGTGCCAGCAGCCAGCGAGTCCAGCGGACCACCGGGGAGCTGTTTTTT
CASSQRVQRTTGELFF
>NA|NA|TRBJ1-3|TRBV5-1
TGCGCCAGCAGGTGGGATAACTCTGGAAACACCATATATTTT
CASRWDNSGNTIYF
>NA|NA|TRBJ2-7|TRBV7-8
TGTGCCAGCAGCTTAAATGGGCCCTACGAGCAGTACTTC
CASSLNGPYEQYF
>NA|NA|TRBJ2-3|TRBV19
TGTGCCAGTAGTATGGGGCAGCTTAGCACAGATACGCAGTATTTT
CASSMGQLSTDTQYF
>TRBD2|few|TRBJ2-2|TRBV11-3
TGTGCCAGCAGCTCGGCTAAGGGGACTAGCGGCACCGGGGAGCTGTTTTTT
CASSSAKGTSGTGELFF
>NA|medium-sized|TRBJ2-7|TRBV30
TGTGCCTGGAGCTTCTCTGGGGGCGGCTACGAGCAGTACTTC
CAWSFSGGGYEQYF
>NA|NA|TRBJ2-7|TRBV19
TGTGCCAGTAGTATTAGGGCGGAGTCCTACGAGCAGTACTTC
CASSIRAESYEQYF
>NA|NA|TRBJ2-1|TRBV11-2
TGTGCCAGCAGCTTTTCCTCTAACTACAATGAGCAGTTCTTC
CASSFSSNYNEQFF
>NA|NA|TRBJ1-1|TRBV9
TGTGCCAGCAGCGTGACAGGTAACACTGAAGCTTTCTTT
CASSVTGNTEAFF
>NA|NA|TRBJ2-7|TRBV20-1
TGCAGTGCTGGGACCTACGAGCAGTACTTC
CSAGTYEQYF
>NA|NA|TRBJ2-7|TRBV2
TGTGCCAGCACCGACTTCAGGGGCGAGCAGTACTTC
CASTDFRGEQYF
>TRBD2|NA|TRBJ2-2|TRBV6-5
TGTGCCAGCAGTCGGGGGGGGACGAACACCGGGGAGCTGTTTTTT
CASSRGGTNTGELFF
>TRBD1|many|TRBJ1-2|TRBV7-8
TGTGCCAGCAGCCCATGGGGGACAGACCTTTATGGCTACACCTTC
CASSPWGTDLYGYTF
>TRBD1|NA|TRBJ2-5|TRBV29-1
TGCAGCGCTCTGGGACAGGGAGGTGAGACCCAGTACTTC
CSALGQGGETQYF
>NA|NA|TRBJ2-1|TRBV5-4
TGTGCCAGCAGCTCAGACAATGAGCAGTTCTTC
CASSSDNEQFF
>NA|NA|TRBJ1-3|TRBV6-6
TGTGCCAGCAGTTACACACGCTCTGGAAACACCATATATTTT
CASSYTRSGNTIYF
>NA|NA|TRBJ1-6|TRBV6-6
TGTGCCAGCAGTCGAAGACAGTTGGAATCCAATTCACCCCTCCACTTT
CASSRRQLESNSPLHF
>NA|NA|TRBJ1-1|TRBV28
TGTGCCAGCAGTTATGGGATCAATGAAGCTTTCTTT
CASSYGINEAFF
>TRBD2|few|TRBJ2-1|TRBV9
TGTGCCAGCAGCGTAGACGGAGGCGGGAGAGGATCTATTGAGCAGTTCTTC
CASSVDGGGRGSIEQFF
>NA|few|TRBJ2-2|TRBV19
TGTGCCAGTACCGAGGTCAGGACTCCTTGGAGGTTAAATGGGGAGCTGTTTTTT
CASTEVRTPWRLNGELFF
>NA|NA|TRBJ2-5|TRBV5-5
TGTGCCAGCAGCTTGGGGGGCTTGTGGGAGACCCAGTACTTC
CASSLGGLWETQYF